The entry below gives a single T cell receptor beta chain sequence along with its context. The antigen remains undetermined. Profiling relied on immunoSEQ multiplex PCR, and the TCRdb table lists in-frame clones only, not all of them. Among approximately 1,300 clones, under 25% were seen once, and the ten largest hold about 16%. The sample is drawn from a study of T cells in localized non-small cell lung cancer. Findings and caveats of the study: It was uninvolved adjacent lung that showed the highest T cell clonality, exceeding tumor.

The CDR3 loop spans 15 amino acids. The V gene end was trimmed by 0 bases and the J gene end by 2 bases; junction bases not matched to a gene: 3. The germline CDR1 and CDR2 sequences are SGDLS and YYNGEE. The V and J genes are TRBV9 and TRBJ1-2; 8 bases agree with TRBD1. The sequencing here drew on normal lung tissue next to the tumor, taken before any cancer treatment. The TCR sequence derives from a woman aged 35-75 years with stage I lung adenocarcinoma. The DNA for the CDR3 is TGTGCCAGCAGCGTAGAGAGGACAGGGAACTATGGCTACACCTTC. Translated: CASSVERTGNYGYTF.